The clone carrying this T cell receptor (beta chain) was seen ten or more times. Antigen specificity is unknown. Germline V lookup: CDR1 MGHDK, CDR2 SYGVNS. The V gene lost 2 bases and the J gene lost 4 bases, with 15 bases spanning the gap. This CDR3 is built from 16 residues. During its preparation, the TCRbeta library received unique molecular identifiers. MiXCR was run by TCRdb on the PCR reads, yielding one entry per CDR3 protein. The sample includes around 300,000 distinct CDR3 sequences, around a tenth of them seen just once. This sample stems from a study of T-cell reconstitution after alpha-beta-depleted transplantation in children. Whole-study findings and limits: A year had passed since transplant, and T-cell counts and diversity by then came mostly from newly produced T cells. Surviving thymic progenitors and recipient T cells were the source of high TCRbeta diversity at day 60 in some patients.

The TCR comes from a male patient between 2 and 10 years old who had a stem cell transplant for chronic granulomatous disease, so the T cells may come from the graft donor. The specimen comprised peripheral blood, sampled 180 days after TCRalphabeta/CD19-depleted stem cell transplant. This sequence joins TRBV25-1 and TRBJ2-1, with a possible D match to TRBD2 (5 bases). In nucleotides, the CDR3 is TGTGCCAGCAGTGAAGCCTCCGGGATGTGGTACAATGAGCAGTTCTTC. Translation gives CASSEASGMWYNEQFF.